This entry describes one TCR beta chain. What it binds is not known. Donors counted as nominally healthy when sampled, yet unrecorded immune exposures were likely. This sample was included in a study of cytomegalovirus exposure and HLA in healthy donors. From germline, CDR1 is SGHVS and CDR2 FNYEAQ. Trimming cost V 5 bases and J 4 bases; bases outside gene matches: 11. This CDR3 is 17 amino acids long. Overall study results and limits: Serostatus for CMV was the only available immune exposure information.

Researchers ran the PCR with 60 Vbeta and 13 Jbeta primers. Clones were read by immunoSEQ multiplex PCR, and TCRdb kept only the in-frame ones, dropping some. The table includes some 140,000 clones, 80% to 85% detected once. The sequenced sample consisted of PBMCs. The receptor was isolated from a woman between 45 and 60 years old in good health and CMV-seropositive. The chain combines TRBV7-6 with TRBJ2-1; the match to TRBD2 covers 10 bases. The chain's CDR3 is CASSAHASSGSYNEQFF. In DNA form, the CDR3 reads TGTGCCAGCAGCGCCCACGCCTCTAGCGGGAGTTACAATGAGCAGTTCTTC.